This TCR beta chain came from a study of vaccination effects on CD4 cells after COVID-19. CDR1 and CDR2 (germline): SGHTA, FQGTGA. The J segment lost 12 bases and the V segment lost 5 bases, leaving 17 bases of the junction unmatched. CDR3 length: 17 residues. This clone was picked up a small number of times. Its cognate antigen is unknown. The protocol was immunoSEQ multiplex PCR, while the TCRdb copy is restricted to in-frame clones and leaves out a portion. The sample carries under 80,000 clones, roughly 74% recorded once. Viral peptide pools were used in the ViraFEST assay to expand antigen-specific CD4+ T cells, and sequencing came afterward. Following an approximately 11-day culture, CD4+ T cells were purified.

The sample here was CD4+ T cells from PBMCs cultured with HCoV-229E spike peptides, taken before COVID-19 vaccination. The V gene is TRBV7-3, the J gene TRBJ2-1; 12 nucleotides line up with TRBD2. The clonotype originates from a human donor who received a COVID-19 vaccine. The CDR3: CASSLDSTSGGSLGQFF. In DNA form, the CDR3 reads TGTGCCAGCAGCCTCGATTCAACTAGCGGGGGGTCGCTAGGGCAGTTCTTC.